This is a list of T cell receptor beta chains from one sample in a study of cytomegalovirus exposure and HLA in healthy donors. Assay: immunoSEQ multiplex PCR; the TCRdb copy retains only in-frame clones and omits some. The sample consists of 100,000 to 150,000 clones, approximately 85% of them appearing once. Sequencing was performed on PBMCs. The source is a male donor in good health and CMV-seropositive. Both conserved end residues are trimmed from each CDR3. Some rows have no size entry. The others give once, few or many, or a class for an expanded clone.

j_call clone_size v_call cdr3_aa
TRBJ2-3 . TRBV6-6 ASSYLLAGGADTQY
TRBJ2-7 . TRBV4-3 ASSQYKGLTYEQY
TRBJ2-7 . TRBV7-8 ASSPHRAGAVNEQY
TRBJ2-1 . TRBV7-3 ASSLSGGRRGEQF
TRBJ2-7 . TRBV5-4 ASSFSSGTSYEQY
TRBJ2-5 few TRBV7-8 ASSLGAGPEETQY
TRBJ2-3 . TRBV5-4 ASSLDRGVTDTQY
TRBJ2-7 . TRBV19 ASSMGQGSYEQY
TRBJ1-2 . TRBV6-5 ASRTRVYGYT
TRBJ1-4 . TRBV28 ASSFVREEVSTNEKLF